A single T cell receptor (beta chain) is shown here with its context. Repertoires were generated with immunoSEQ multiplex PCR, while TCRdb's copy carries only in-frame clones and drops some. The repertoire holds tens of thousands of clones, with approximately 94% as singletons. The data were obtained in a study of control samples from healthy donors and cancer patients. The CDR3 covers 15 residues. V dropped 0 bases and J dropped 0 bases, with 7 bases sitting between them. CDR1 is SGHDT, CDR2 YYEEEE, per germline. The specimen sequenced was blood. V is TRBV5-6 and J is TRBJ1-3; D call uncertain. The sequence was collected from a woman between 18 and 29 years old in good health. The CDR3 protein is CASSLASFSGNTIYF. In DNA form, the CDR3 reads TGTGCCAGCAGCTTGGCGAGTTTCTCTGGAAACACCATATATTTT. Full variable domain (outside the CDR3, taken from reference TRBV5-6 and TRBJ1-3): DAGVTQSPTHLIKTRGQQVTLRCSPKSGHDTVSWYQQALGQGPQFIFQYYEEEERQRGNFPDRFSGHQFPNYSSELNVNALLLGDSALYLCASSLASFSGNTIYFGEGSWLTVV.